These 21 T cell receptor beta chains were all obtained from the same sample, sequenced in a study of neurological immune-mediated disorders. MiXCR, applied by TCRdb to the 5' RACE reads, yields one record per CDR3 protein. The sample lists 78,000 or so distinct CDR3 sequences, roughly 4.7% occurring once. The specimen sequenced was PBMCs. These receptors originate from a woman between 25 and 40 years old with multiple sclerosis.

This clonotype has ten or more counts. Here the CDR3 reads CASSLGPDHTEAFF. In DNA form, the CDR3 reads TGTGCCAGCAGCTTGGGACCTGACCACACTGAAGCTTTCTTT. This chain links TRBV5-5 with TRBJ1-1; D is uncertain. Germline CDR1 and CDR2: SGHKS and YYEKEE (reference sequence). The CDR3 has 14 amino acids. V lost 0 bases to trimming and J lost 3 bases, with 9 bases between them.

This clonotype showed up many times. V and J are TRBV28 and TRBJ1-1; 7 positions agree with TRBD1. Germline V gene lookup returns CDR1 MDHEN and CDR2 SYDVKM. CDR3 size: 15 residues. V lost 4 bases to trimming and J lost 4 bases; unmatched junction nucleotides: 9. CDR3 amino acids: CASSYNRGISTEAFF. The CDR3 nucleotides read TGTGCCAGCAGTTACAACAGGGGAATTAGCACTGAAGCTTTCTTT.

About this clonotype: A read error may be the cause here, since a much bigger clone is one base away. The J gene is TRBJ2-3, the V gene TRBV7-3, with TRBD2 identical over 9 bases. The CDR3 consists of 15 residues. CDR1 SGHTA and CDR2 FQGTGA come from the germline V gene. After removal of 4 bases from V and 3 bases from J, the junction contained 5 bases not matched to a gene. The CDR3 protein is CASSWTSVVTDTQYF. CDR3 nucleotide sequence: TGTGCCAGCAGCTGGACTAGCGTGGTTACAGATACGCAGTATTTT.

This clonotype was counted a few times. Relative to the germline gene, one junction end is altered; a read error may explain this. The chain is built from TRBV15 and TRBJ2-2, with 12 bases that match TRBD2. The CDR3 has 14 amino acids. Germline CDR1 reads LNHNV; CDR2 reads YYDKDF (reference sequence). Here the CDR3 reads CATSRDAASGGGYF. CDR3 nucleotide sequence: TGTGCCACCAGCAGAGATGCGGCTAGCGGGGGGGGGTACTTT.

This clonotype showed up many times. J is TRBJ2-7 and V is TRBV27, with D possibly matching TRBD2 (6 bases). Looked up from germline, CDR1 is MNHEY and CDR2 is SMNVEV (reference sequence). The V and J ends lost 2 bases and 0 bases respectively, with 8 bases between them. The CDR3 has 14 residues. CDR3: CASSLAGSSYEQYF. The CDR3 region has the DNA TGTGCCAGCAGTTTAGCGGGGAGCTCCTACGAGCAGTACTTC.

The sample holds many counts of this clonotype. V is TRBV20-1 and J is TRBJ1-4; 7 nucleotides agree with TRBD1. Germline CDR1 DFQATT, CDR2 SNEGSKA (reference sequence). The length of the CDR3 is 13 residues. Trimming at V came to 5 bases and at J to 7 bases, leaving 7 bases not matched to a gene. The CDR3 spells CSARGTETEKLFF. CDR3 DNA: TGCAGTGCTCGGGGGACAGAAACTGAAAAACTGTTTTTT.

This clonotype was seen many times. V and J are TRBV5-1 and TRBJ2-1; 14 nucleotides align to TRBD2. Trimming took 4 bases from V and 15 from J; bases not matched to a gene: 18. CDR3 length: 17 residues. Germline V gene data show CDR1 as SGHRS and CDR2 as YFSETQ. The CDR3 DNA is TGCGCCAGCAGCCCTATCGGACTAGCGGGAGGTCCCGGCGGGTTGTTCTTC. Its translation is CASSPIGLAGGPGGLFF.

The chain links TRBV20-1 to TRBJ2-5; 10 nucleotides agree with TRBD2. Germline V CDR1 and CDR2: DFQATT, SNEGSKA (reference sequence). This CDR3 contains 14 residues. J lost 3 bases, V lost 5 bases, and 6 bases had no gene match. This CDR3 reads CSAETSGRKETQYF. The CDR3 DNA follows: TGCAGTGCTGAGACTAGCGGGCGCAAAGAGACCCAGTACTTC.

This clonotype was picked up a small number of times. DNA of the CDR3: TGTGCCAGCAGTCCGACCCTGGAGACCCAGTACTTC. It translates to CASSPTLETQYF. The chain employs TRBV28 and TRBJ2-5; D uncertain. Germline-derived CDR1 and CDR2 are MDHEN and SYDVKM. Deletions cut 5 bases from V and 5 bases from J, with 9 bases between. The CDR3 runs 12 residues.

V is TRBV7-7 and J is TRBJ2-7, with D hard to call. V gave up 2 bases and J gave up 0 bases, with 8 bases separating them. The CDR3 is 14 residues long. The germline V gene has CDR1 SSHAT and CDR2 FNYEAQ (reference sequence). The CDR3 is CASSLNLYSYEQYF. DNA of the CDR3: TGTGCCAGCAGCTTAAACTTGTACTCCTACGAGCAGTACTTC.

This clonotype was picked up many times. The CDR3 bases are TGCAGTGCTCCAGCGACAGGAGAGGAGACCCAGTACTTC. Its translation is CSAPATGEETQYF. V and J are TRBV20-1 and TRBJ2-5, with D perhaps TRBD1 (6 bases). V was shortened by 5 bases and J by 5 bases, with 15 bases between the two germline ends. Germline-derived CDR1 and CDR2 are DFQATT and SNEGSKA (reference sequence). The CDR3 loop spans 13 amino acids.

Many counts were recorded for this clonotype. The V gene is TRBV5-1, the J gene TRBJ1-2; D is perhaps TRBD1 (5 bases). Trimming removed 4 bases from V and 10 bases from J, with 17 bases in between. The germline CDR1 and CDR2 sequences are SGHRS and YFSETQ. There are 13 residues in the CDR3. CDR3: CASSPGGSLSYTF. The CDR3 region has the DNA TGCGCCAGCAGCCCCGGGGGGAGCTTGTCCTACACCTTC.

This clonotype was observed at least ten times. The chain couples TRBV20-1 to TRBJ2-7; possibly TRBD1 or TRBD2 for D (5 bases each). CDR1 is DFQATT and CDR2 is SNEGSKA in the germline V gene (reference sequence). Trimming shortened V by 3 bases and J by 1 base, and 16 bases separated the two germline ends. The CDR3 length is 15 residues. DNA for the CDR3: TGCAGTGCTAGGGTTTCCGGGACGGAATCCTACGAGCAGTACTTC. This sequence encodes CSARVSGTESYEQYF.

This clonotype was observed many times. The chain joins TRBV20-1 to TRBJ2-7, with 10 bases that match TRBD2. Per germline, CDR1 DFQATT and CDR2 SNEGSKA (reference sequence). This CDR3 has 14 amino acids. V was pared by 2 bases and J by 2 bases, with 3 bases of the junction left unmatched. CDR3 in amino acids: CSARWTSGTYEQYF. The DNA for the CDR3 is TGCAGTGCTAGATGGACTAGCGGCACCTACGAGCAGTACTTC.

This clonotype was seen ten or more times. V gene TRBV11-1 combines with J gene TRBJ2-3, with no clear D. This CDR3 is 16 amino acids long. The germline gives CDR1 SGHAT, CDR2 FQDESV (reference sequence). V gave up 4 bases and J gave up 2 bases, with 16 bases separating them. This CDR3 reads CASSSSQDRYTDTQYF. In DNA, the CDR3 is TGTGCCAGCAGCTCATCCCAAGACCGCTACACAGATACGCAGTATTTT. Drawing the rest from reference TRBV11-1 and TRBJ2-3, the complete variable domain is EAEVAQSPRYKITEKSQAVAFWCDPISGHATLYWYRQILGQGPELLVQFQDESVVDDSQLPKDRFSAERLKGVDSTLKIQPAELGDSAMYLCASSSSQDRYTDTQYFGPGTRLTVL.

There are many counts of this clonotype. The J gene is TRBJ1-1, the V gene TRBV5-1; 7 bases are a match to TRBD1. The CDR3 covers 20 residues. Per the germline V gene, CDR1 is SGHRS and CDR2 is YFSETQ. V lost 4 bases, J lost 11 bases, and 32 bases stayed unmatched. In nucleotides, the CDR3 is TGCGCCAGCAGCAACACAGGGGCGGGGGTTGAAAAATCCCTCAGGCCTCCGGCTTTCTTT. Its protein product is CASSNTGAGVEKSLRPPAFF.

Many counts were recorded for this clonotype. The chain uses TRBV20-1 and TRBJ2-1, with 9 bases fitting TRBD2. The CDR3 consists of 15 residues. Germline CDR1 is DFQATT and CDR2 is SNEGSKA (reference sequence). Unmatched junction bases numbered 7, after V lost 3 bases and J lost 4 bases. CDR3: CSARPLAGTYNEQFF. As DNA, the CDR3 is TGCAGTGCTAGGCCACTAGCGGGCACTTACAATGAGCAGTTCTTC.

This clonotype was found many times. The CDR3 coding sequence is TGCAGTGCTAGTCGAGGATGGAATCAGCCCCAGCATTTT. The encoded protein is CSASRGWNQPQHF. The rearrangement joins TRBV20-1 to TRBJ1-5; no clear D gene. From germline, CDR1 is DFQATT and CDR2 SNEGSKA (reference sequence). Trimming removed 3 bases from V and 4 bases from J, with 10 bases in between. The CDR3 sequence is 13 residues long.

This clonotype has ten or more counts. The chain uses TRBV20-1 and TRBJ1-5; D possibly corresponds to TRBD1 (6 bases). Trimming took off 0 bases at V and 5 bases at J, with 14 bases between the two ends. The CDR3 contains 15 residues. From germline, CDR1 is DFQATT and CDR2 SNEGSKA (reference sequence). The CDR3 region has the DNA TGCAGTGCTAGAGATTGGACAGATGTGGATCAGCCCCAGCATTTT. Protein product: CSARDWTDVDQPQHF.

This clonotype has a count of ten or more. The chain recombines TRBV5-1 with TRBJ2-1; maybe TRBD2 (6 bases). Between the trimmed V and J ends, which lost 1 base and 9 bases, there was a span of 14 bases. The V gene's germline CDR1 is SGHRS and CDR2 YFSETQ. The CDR3 is 14 residues long. Here the CDR3 reads CASSLNPSGSEQFF. In nucleotides, the CDR3 is TGCGCCAGCAGCTTGAACCCCTCCGGGAGTGAGCAGTTCTTC.

CDR3 residues: CASSPFRSGKDNEQFF. CDR3 nucleotide sequence: TGCGCCAGCAGTCCTTTCAGGAGCGGGAAAGACAATGAGCAGTTCTTC. The chain employs TRBV10-2 and TRBJ2-1; TRBD2 aligns across 7 bases. The CDR3 is 16 residues long. V was clipped by 5 bases and J by 5 bases; unmatched bases: 12. Germline CDR1 reads WSHSY; CDR2 reads SAAADI.